The clone carrying this T cell receptor beta chain was observed many times. From germline, CDR1 is SGHKS and CDR2 YYEKEE (reference sequence). V lost 4 bases, J lost 9 bases, and 17 bases lay in between. The CDR3 consists of 14 residues. The data are from a study of blood T cell repertoires in COVID-19. Assay: immunoSEQ multiplex PCR; the TCRdb copy retains only in-frame clones and omits some. The sample yields fewer than 150,000 clones, about four fifths seen once. The chain carries TRBV5-5 and TRBJ2-1; perhaps TRBD1 as D (6 bases). Sequenced input: peripheral blood. This TCR was recovered from a man older than 75 with acute or convalescent COVID-19. The CDR3 spells CASSTPRGRREQFF. The CDR3 coding sequence is TGTGCCAGCAGCACACCCAGGGGAAGGCGTGAGCAGTTCTTC.